This entry describes one T cell receptor (beta chain). Antigen unknown. Germline assignment: CDR1 SGHDT and CDR2 YYEEEE. There are 16 residues in the CDR3. V lost 0 bases and J lost 0, with 12 bases in between. Amplified TCR beta CDR3 regions derived from RNA transcripts. Initially, a first-round RT-PCR of the TCR CDR3 employed the HTBI primer set. A single record per CDR3 protein comes from TCRdb applying MiXCR to the multiplex PCR reads. Of some 350,000 distinct CDR3 sequences in the sample, about 16% are singletons; the top ten hold roughly a fifth. The diagnoses drew upon clinical symptoms, serum thyroxine and TRAb, thyroid ultrasound and orbital computed tomography. The data were taken from a study of T cells in Graves' hyperthyroidism and ophthalmopathy. Study-wide findings and caveats: A model of 13 V-J features distinguished ophthalmopathy from stable hyperthyroidism. Among thyroid clonotypes expanded above 0.001, most also appeared in blood.

The sequenced sample consisted of blood. The TCR sequence derives from a woman aged 55-70 years with Graves' ophthalmopathy. The J gene is TRBJ1-1, the V gene TRBV5-6; D call uncertain. The CDR3 DNA is TGTGCCAGCAGCTTGGGGAAGGGCCAAATGAACACTGAAGCTTTCTTT. Translation: CASSLGKGQMNTEAFF.